The next 27 T cell receptor beta chains were all read from a single sample in a study of CD8 T cells in Susac syndrome. cDNA came from around 0.5 to 1 ug RNA primed by random hexamers. Via MiXCR, TCRdb re-called the immunoSEQ multiplex PCR reads, giving one row per CDR3 protein. Counted here are approximately 150,000 distinct CDR3 sequences, roughly 94% occurring once; the ten biggest clones make up less than 0.095%. The specimen was CD4+ T cells from PBMCs. These receptors all come from a human donor in good health.

This clonotype has only one observation. The rearrangement links TRBV5-1 to TRBJ2-2; 10 nucleotides align to TRBD2. CDR1 is SGHRS, CDR2 YFSETQ, per germline. This CDR3 has 16 amino acids. V lost 2 bases and J lost 3; bases outside the gene matches: 4. The CDR3, as DNA: TGCGCCAGCAGCTTTGCTAGCGGGAGTTACACCGGGGAGCTGTTTTTT. As protein: CASSFASGSYTGELFF.

The V call is TRBV28, the J call TRBJ1-2; 7 bases are a match to TRBD1. This CDR3 region has 13 residues. V was pared by 6 bases and J by 8 bases, with 9 bases of the junction left unmatched. The germline CDR1 and CDR2 sequences are MDHEN and SYDVKM. CDR3 protein: CASSLRDRRGYTF. The CDR3 DNA reads TGTGCCAGCAGCCTCCGGGACAGAAGGGGCTACACCTTC.

The chain uses TRBV28 and TRBJ2-5, with a tentative D call TRBD2 (5 bases). The germline V gene has CDR1 MDHEN and CDR2 SYDVKM. The germline V and J ends were trimmed by 5 bases and 4 bases, with 14 bases remaining between them. This CDR3 is 14 amino acids long. The CDR3 here is CASSRSIRGETQYF. The CDR3 nucleotides read TGTGCCAGCAGTCGCTCCATCCGGGGAGAGACCCAGTACTTC.

In this sample, this clonotype turned up once. The chain carries TRBV6-1 and TRBJ1-4; D is unclear. The CDR3 runs 12 residues. V was trimmed by 6 bases and J by 5 bases, leaving 7 bases between them. Germline V gene sequence: CDR1 MNHNS, CDR2 SASEGT. The CDR3 spells CASRPPNEKLFF. The CDR3, as DNA: TGTGCCAGCAGACCCCCCAATGAAAAACTGTTTTTT.

J is TRBJ2-5 and V is TRBV7-9; TRBD2 aligns across 7 bases. The germline CDR1 and CDR2 sequences are SEHNR and FQNEAQ (reference sequence). CDR3 length: 16 residues. The V and J ends lost 0 bases and 2 bases, in that order; junction bases with no gene match: 6. The CDR3 nucleotides read TGTGCCAGCAGCTTAGCCCTAGGTAGCGGGCAAGAGACCCAGTACTTC. Protein: CASSLALGSGQETQYF.

This rearrangement joins TRBV2 to TRBJ2-2; D is perhaps TRBD1 or TRBD2 (5 bases each). Germline V lookup: CDR1 SNHLY, CDR2 FYNNEI. Trimming left V 1 base short and J 7 bases short, with 10 bases between. This CDR3 contains 14 residues. CDR3 in DNA: TGTGCCAGCAGTGAAGTGAGGGGTGGCGGGGAGCTGTTTTTT. Its translation is CASSEVRGGGELFF.

The chain couples TRBV10-3 to TRBJ2-1, with D uncertain. This CDR3 is built from 13 residues. The germline gives CDR1 ENHRY, CDR2 SYGVKD. V lost 0 bases, J lost 9 bases, and 9 bases lay in between. For the CDR3, the DNA is TGTGCCATCAGTGAGTCGAAGTGGACTGAGCAGTTCTTC. Its protein is CAISESKWTEQFF.

Turning to this clonotype: At one boundary the junction diverges from the germline segment, which might be a read error. The gene calls are TRBV5-1 and TRBJ2-3; 8 bases are shared with TRBD1. The CDR3 consists of 17 residues. Germline CDR1 is SGHRS and CDR2 is YFSETQ. DNA for the CDR3: TGCGCCAGCAGATTGGGGCGTGGACAGGGAAGCACAGATACGCAGTATTTT. Protein sequence: CASRLGRGQGSTDTQYF.

This chain uses TRBV12-3 or TRBV12-4 with TRBJ2-5; D may be TRBD1 (6 bases). V was trimmed by 3 bases and J by 2 bases, leaving 16 bases between them. The CDR3 is 16 residues long. For the CDR3, the DNA is TGTGCCAGCAGTTTTAATACAGGGTTGGGACAAGAGACCCAGTACTTC. It translates to CASSFNTGLGQETQYF.

The chain uses TRBV18 and TRBJ2-5, with TRBD2 matching over 7 bases. The CDR3 loop spans 13 amino acids. In germline, CDR1 is KGHSH, CDR2 LQKENI. V shed 3 bases, J shed 5 bases, and the junction held 3 bases outside the gene matches. This CDR3 reads CASSPWEGETQYF. As DNA, the CDR3 is TGTGCCAGCTCACCCTGGGAGGGGGAGACCCAGTACTTC.

The table lists this clonotype with a count of one. This chain uses TRBV19 with TRBJ1-1; D unclear. In germline, CDR1 is LNHDA, CDR2 SQIVND (reference sequence). CDR3 length equals 14 residues. Trimming shortened V by 3 bases and J by 1 base, and 9 bases separated the two germline ends. Here the CDR3 reads CASSMVGRNTEAFF. CDR3 nucleotide sequence: TGTGCCAGTAGTATGGTTGGCAGGAACACTGAAGCTTTCTTT.

The rearrangement joins TRBV20-1 to TRBJ2-7; TRBD1 is a possible D gene (6 bases). The germline V gene has CDR1 DFQATT and CDR2 SNEGSKA (reference sequence). The CDR3 contains 13 residues. Trimming pared 3 bases from V and 0 bases from J, leaving 9 bases between. This CDR3 is CSARTGGSYEQYF. Written as DNA, the CDR3 is TGCAGTGCTAGGACAGGAGGCTCCTACGAGCAGTACTTC.

This chain uses TRBV18 with TRBJ2-5, with D maybe TRBD2 (6 bases). The CDR3 is made up of 14 amino acids. In germline, CDR1 is KGHSH, CDR2 LQKENI. Trimming pared 6 bases from V and 0 bases from J, leaving 11 bases between. This CDR3 is CASSGGANQETQYF. CDR3 bases: TGTGCCAGCTCTGGCGGGGCGAACCAAGAGACCCAGTACTTC.

The rearrangement links TRBV10-3 to TRBJ2-3; 8 bases fit TRBD2. Germline values: CDR1 ENHRY, CDR2 SYGVKD. This CDR3 contains 16 residues. V trimming: 4 bases; J trimming: 6 bases; junction bases outside the gene matches: 12. The CDR3 DNA reads as TGTGCCATCAGTGTGGTTGGTAGCGGGGCCTCGGATACGCAGTATTTT. It yields the protein CAISVVGSGASDTQYF.

This clonotype is a singleton in its sample. The chain is built from TRBV11-2 and TRBJ2-1; TRBD1 agrees at 7 bases. CDR1 is SGHAT and CDR2 is FQNNGV in the germline V gene. The CDR3 length is 13 residues. The V segment lost 5 bases and the J segment 6 bases; nucleotides outside the gene matches: 4. In DNA form, the CDR3 reads TGTGCCAGCAGCCCGGACAGGCCCAATGAGCAGTTCTTC. It is translated as CASSPDRPNEQFF.

This chain links TRBV2 with TRBJ2-5, with 8 nucleotides matching TRBD2. The V gene's germline CDR1 is SNHLY and CDR2 FYNNEI. V shed 3 bases and J 5 bases; nucleotides not matched to a gene: 2. This CDR3 is 13 amino acids long. The CDR3 here is CASSDLAGETQYF. In nucleotides, the CDR3 is TGTGCCAGCAGTGATCTAGCGGGCGAGACCCAGTACTTC.

Written as DNA, the CDR3 is TGTGCCAGCAGTGGACCTTCTAGGAGCTCCTACGAGCAGTACTTC. It yields the protein CASSGPSRSSYEQYF. The chain has TRBV6-1 and TRBJ2-7; the D is unclear. V was shortened by 4 bases and J by 0 bases, with 13 bases between the two germline ends. The CDR3 has 15 residues. Looked up from germline, CDR1 is MNHNS and CDR2 is SASEGT.

CDR3 residues: CASSERVYRRIDGYTF. In DNA form, the CDR3 reads TGTGCCAGTAGCGAACGGGTATACCGGCGCATCGATGGCTACACCTTC. The V call is TRBV19, the J call TRBJ1-2; D gene unclear. The V end lost 6 bases, the J end lost 6 bases, and 23 bases lay between the germline ends. Per germline, CDR1 LNHDA and CDR2 SQIVND (reference sequence). This CDR3 is built from 16 residues.

The chain links TRBV5-4 to TRBJ2-3; 8 bases map to TRBD2. The CDR3 totals 14 residues. Per the germline V gene, CDR1 is SGHNT and CDR2 is YYREEE (reference sequence). Germline trimming cut 0 bases from V and 6 bases from J; bases unmatched to any gene: 3. DNA for the CDR3: TGTGCCAGCAGCTTGGCACGCGGGGGGGATACGCAGTATTTT. Encoded protein: CASSLARGGDTQYF.

This chain connects TRBV6-2 or TRBV6-3 to TRBJ2-5; TRBD1 matches 11 bases. Trimming cost V 2 bases and J 5 bases; bases outside gene matches: 10. The germline V gene encodes CDR1 MNHEY and CDR2 SVGEGT. The CDR3 runs to 17 residues. The CDR3 nucleotides are TGTGCCAGCAGTTACCCCCCGGACAGGGGGCTTGAGGAGACCCAGTACTTC. This sequence encodes CASSYPPDRGLEETQYF.

This chain joins TRBV24-1 and TRBJ1-2, with D unresolved. Deletions cut 3 bases from V and 2 bases from J, with 3 bases between. The length of the CDR3 is 12 residues. Germline-derived CDR1 and CDR2 are KGHDR and SFDVKD. CDR3 bases: TGTGCCACCAGTGATGGGAACTATGGCTACACCTTC. Translation gives CATSDGNYGYTF.

J is TRBJ2-7 and V is TRBV4-1, with 7 bases lining up with TRBD2. V was pared by 0 bases and J by 2 bases, with 7 bases of the junction left unmatched. The V gene's germline CDR1 is MGHRA and CDR2 YSYEKL. The length of the CDR3 is 16 residues. The CDR3 sequence is CASSQDSLAEAYEQYF. In DNA, the CDR3 is TGCGCCAGCAGCCAAGATTCCCTAGCGGAAGCCTACGAGCAGTACTTC.

This sequence joins TRBV6-1 and TRBJ2-5; D possibly matches TRBD1 or TRBD2 (5 bases each). The CDR3 is 15 residues long. Germline V gene lookup returns CDR1 MNHNS and CDR2 SASEGT. The V and J ends lost 3 bases and 0 bases respectively, with 11 bases between them. The CDR3 loop is CASSENPGHQETQYF. In DNA, the CDR3 is TGTGCCAGCAGTGAGAACCCGGGACACCAAGAGACCCAGTACTTC.

The gene calls are TRBV12-3 or TRBV12-4 and TRBJ1-5; D call uncertain. CDR3 length equals 13 residues. V lost 7 bases and J 7 bases, leaving 14 bases between the germline ends. DNA for the CDR3: TGTGCCAGCACCCAAGGCCCAGGACAGCCCCAGCATTTT. It encodes CASTQGPGQPQHF.

The chain employs TRBV28 and TRBJ2-7; weak D call: TRBD2 (6 bases). This CDR3 region has 13 residues. Germline CDR1 MDHEN, CDR2 SYDVKM. Trimming stripped 5 bases from V and 2 bases from J, with 10 bases between. CDR3 DNA: TGTGCCAGCAGTGTTAGCGGTACCTACGAGCAGTACTTC. Its protein is CASSVSGTYEQYF.

This sequence joins TRBV7-9 and TRBJ1-1; no clear D gene. The V gene lost 5 bases and the J gene lost 11 bases, with 18 bases spanning the gap. CDR1 SEHNR and CDR2 FQNEAQ come from the germline V gene (reference sequence). The CDR3 covers 13 residues. CDR3: CASSPGLEGSAFF. Written as DNA, the CDR3 is TGTGCCAGCAGCCCCGGCTTGGAAGGTTCGGCTTTCTTT.

The DNA of the CDR3 is TGCAGTGCTAGAGTCACAGGGTACCACTATGGCTACACCTTC. Its translation: CSARVTGYHYGYTF. J is TRBJ1-2 and V is TRBV20-1; possible D gene TRBD1, 6 bases. The CDR3 sequence is 14 residues long. CDR1 DFQATT and CDR2 SNEGSKA come from the germline V gene (reference sequence). V was clipped by 1 base and J by 3 bases, with 12 bases between them.